Below, 15 T cell receptor beta chains from the same sample are listed, as sequenced in a study of regulatory T cells in long-lasting Graves disease (TCRdb year 2021). The sample's time point label, decoded: newly diagnosed GD, antithyroid drugs for less than 3 months. For both TCR sequencing and RNA sequencing, RNA was extracted from PBMCs using TRIzol. Library prep was done by multiplex PCR. Sequenced on an Illumina HiSeq 4000. CDR3 regions were amplified by Arm-PCR with iRepertoire HTBI primers to construct TCR beta libraries. In-frame beta chains were kept once TCRdb had trimmed the public reads at Q25 with fastp and called clones with MiXCR. Rows are combined by CDR3 protein, so each entry shows the most common genes and DNA. Within this sample are approximately 440,000 distinct CDR3 sequences, with under 20% of them counted one time only. 9.5% to 15% of the sample belongs to the ten largest clones.

This sample was also put to use in a study of T cells in Graves' hyperthyroidism and ophthalmopathy.

Sequenced material: peripheral blood mononuclear cells (PBMCs), taken at new diagnosis, from a patient treated with antithyroid drugs. Source of these receptors: a man aged 35 to 55 with Graves disease. Donor details come from another sample of the same person, matched by shared clones.

At least ten counts were recorded for this clonotype. This chain joins TRBV3-1 and TRBJ2-5; TRBD2 matches 7 bases. Germline CDR1 LGHDT, CDR2 YNNKEL (reference sequence). The V and J ends lost 0 bases and 5 bases, in that order; junction bases with no gene match: 3. The CDR3 loop spans 14 amino acids. The CDR3 nucleotides are TGTGCCAGCAGCCAAGATTGGGAGGGGGAGACCCAGTACTTC. It encodes CASSQDWEGETQYF.

This clonotype was seen many times. This sequence joins TRBV11-2 and TRBJ2-7; no reliable D call. The ends were cut back, 1 base at V and 1 base at J, with 2 bases in the middle. Germline assignment: CDR1 SGHAT and CDR2 FQNNGV. This CDR3 has 12 residues. The CDR3 DNA follows: TGTGCCAGCAGCTTAGCGTCCTACGAGCAGTACTTC. It yields the protein CASSLASYEQYF.

The sample holds many counts of this clonotype. The chain uses TRBV6-2 or TRBV6-3 and TRBJ2-7; 12 bases map to TRBD2. This CDR3 is 16 amino acids long. The trim removed 5 bases at V and 4 bases at J, leaving 9 bases unmatched. CDR1 and CDR2 from the germline V gene are MNHEY and SVGEGT. CDR3 DNA: TGTGCCAGCAGTGCCCTAACTAGCGGGAGGATTTACGAGCAGTACTTC. This encodes CASSALTSGRIYEQYF.

The chain has TRBV24-1 and TRBJ2-1; D is unresolved. Trimming took 4 bases from V and 7 from J, leaving 19 bases between them. CDR3 length: 16 amino acids. In germline, CDR1 is KGHDR, CDR2 SFDVKD. CDR3 nucleotides: TGTGCCACCAGTGACCTGACACCCCCTTCTATGAATGAGCAGTTCTTC. Translation gives CATSDLTPPSMNEQFF.

This clonotype was counted at least ten times. The CDR3: CSASVRQGRNQPQHF. Here the CDR3 DNA reads TGCAGTGCTAGTGTCCGGCAGGGACGGAATCAGCCCCAGCATTTT. The V gene is TRBV20-1, the J gene TRBJ1-5, with D tentatively TRBD1 (5 bases). V was cut by 3 bases and J by 4 bases, with 16 bases left in between. The CDR3 is 15 amino acids. Germline CDR1 reads DFQATT; CDR2 reads SNEGSKA (reference sequence).

This clonotype has a count of ten or more. The rearrangement joins TRBV2 to TRBJ2-5, with TRBD2 matching over 10 bases. V dropped 6 bases and J dropped 5; count of bases not matched to a gene: 9. The CDR3 sequence is 15 residues long. Germline V gene data show CDR1 as SNHLY and CDR2 as FYNNEI. In DNA form, the CDR3 reads TGTGCCAGCAGGCCGGGACTAGCGCTGTCGGAGACCCAGTACTTC. Its translation is CASRPGLALSETQYF.

The chain employs TRBV4-1 and TRBJ2-3; 11 nucleotides line up with TRBD1. With 0 bases clipped from V and 6 bases from J, the junction kept 8 bases outside the gene matches. CDR1 and CDR2 from the germline V gene are MGHRA and YSYEKL. The CDR3 covers 17 residues. CDR3: CASSQDAGQGVTDTQYF. CDR3 in DNA: TGCGCCAGCAGCCAAGATGCGGGACAGGGGGTGACCGATACGCAGTATTTT.

This clonotype was picked up many times. The V call is TRBV19, the J call TRBJ1-1; no clear D gene. Germline V gene sequence: CDR1 LNHDA, CDR2 SQIVND (reference sequence). This CDR3 has 13 amino acids. Trimming pared 5 bases from V and 4 bases from J, leaving 11 bases between. The CDR3 sequence is CASSSRVVTEAFF. CDR3 sequence (DNA): TGTGCCAGTAGTTCTCGGGTTGTCACTGAAGCTTTCTTT.

This clonotype was seen only a few times. The chain combines TRBV20-1 with TRBJ2-7; TRBD2 aligns across 11 bases. J was trimmed by 4 bases and V by 1 base; bases with no gene match: 12. The germline V gene encodes CDR1 DFQATT and CDR2 SNEGSKA (reference sequence). This CDR3 has 17 residues. CDR3: CSARVSPLAGGRYEQYF. Here the CDR3 DNA reads TGCAGTGCTAGAGTTTCACCTTTAGCGGGAGGGAGGTACGAGCAGTACTTC.

This clonotype came up many times. This chain links TRBV3-1 with TRBJ2-7, with a possible D match to TRBD2 (6 bases). Germline CDR1 is LGHDT and CDR2 is YNNKEL (reference sequence). V was trimmed by 1 base and J by 7 bases, leaving 14 bases between them. The CDR3 is made up of 14 amino acids. This CDR3 is CASSQASGSREQYF. The CDR3 DNA follows: TGTGCCAGCAGCCAAGCTTCCGGGAGTCGGGAGCAGTACTTC.

This clonotype was observed many times. The rearrangement uses TRBV2 and TRBJ1-4; 9 bases are a match to TRBD1. Germline CDR1 and CDR2: SNHLY and FYNNEI. V trimming: 3 bases; J trimming: 8 bases; junction bases outside the gene matches: 7. The CDR3 is 15 amino acids. CDR3 coding DNA: TGTGCCAGCAGTGACAACAGGGGGCCGAGAGAAAAACTGTTTTTT. As protein: CASSDNRGPREKLFF.

Regarding this clonotype: The CDR3 does not end in the conserved phenylalanine or tryptophan, so this is likely a read error. This chain links TRBV5-1 with TRBJ2-5, with 7 bases aligning to TRBD2. The germline V gene encodes CDR1 SGHRS and CDR2 YFSETQ. With V trimmed by 3 bases and J by 5 bases, 4 bases remained unmatched. The CDR3 covers 13 residues. CDR3 bases: TGCGCCAGCAGCTGGGTCGGGGGGGAGACCCAGTACCTC. Its translation is CASSWVGGETQYL.

This clonotype was seen many times. The V gene is TRBV30, the J gene TRBJ1-2; 9 bases map to TRBD1. This CDR3 region has 14 residues. The V gene end was trimmed by 2 bases and the J gene end by 5 bases; junction bases not matched to a gene: 6. Looked up from germline, CDR1 is GTSNPN and CDR2 is SVGIG (reference sequence). CDR3 DNA sequence: TGTGCCTGGAGTCCCGGACAGGGGAGGTATGGCTACACCTTC. Translated, it gives CAWSPGQGRYGYTF.

This clonotype has only a few counts. A much larger clone lies one base from this, so it may be a read error. The chain uses TRBV28 and TRBJ2-5; possibly TRBD1 for D (6 bases). CDR1 and CDR2 from the germline V gene are MDHEN and SYDVKM. CDR3 length equals 13 residues. CDR3 DNA sequence: TGTGCCAGCAGTGCCGGGACAAAAGAGACCCGGTACTTC. Translating it yields CASSAGTKETRYF.

This clonotype was seen many times. The chain carries TRBV7-9 and TRBJ2-1; the D is unclear. This CDR3 comprises 16 residues. V was shortened by 6 bases and J by 5 bases, with 20 bases between the two germline ends. Germline CDR1 reads SEHNR; CDR2 reads FQNEAQ (reference sequence). CDR3 sequence (DNA): TGTGCCAGCAGTCCCGCACCACTCTATCCCAACAATGAGCAGTTCTTC. This sequence encodes CASSPAPLYPNNEQFF.